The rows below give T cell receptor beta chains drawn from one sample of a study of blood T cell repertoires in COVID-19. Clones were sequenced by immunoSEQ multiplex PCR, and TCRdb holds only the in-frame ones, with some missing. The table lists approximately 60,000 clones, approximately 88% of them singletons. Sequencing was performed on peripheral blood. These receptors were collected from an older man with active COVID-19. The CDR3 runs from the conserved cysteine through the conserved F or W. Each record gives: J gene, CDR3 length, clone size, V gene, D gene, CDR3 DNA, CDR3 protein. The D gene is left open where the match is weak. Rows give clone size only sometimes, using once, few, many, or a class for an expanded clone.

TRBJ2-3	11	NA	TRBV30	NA	TGTGCCTGGAGTGGTCTGGATACGCAGTATTTT	CAWSGLDTQYF
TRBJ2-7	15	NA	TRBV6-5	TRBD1	TGTGCCAGCAGTTACCGGGACAGAACCTCCTACGAGCAGTACTTC	CASSYRDRTSYEQYF
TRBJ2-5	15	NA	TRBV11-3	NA	TGTGCCAGCAGCTCGGGGTTTTATGAGCAAGAGACCCAGTACTTC	CASSSGFYEQETQYF
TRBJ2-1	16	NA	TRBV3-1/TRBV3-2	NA	TGTGCCAGCAGCCAAGACAGGGACTTAACCTACAATGAGCAGTTCTTC	CASSQDRDLTYNEQFF
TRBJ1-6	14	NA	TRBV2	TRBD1	TGTGCCAGCATAACAGGGGGCCGAAATTCACCCCTCCACTTT	CASITGGRNSPLHF
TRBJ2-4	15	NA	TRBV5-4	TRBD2	TGTGCCAGCAGCACCGCGGGGGTAGCCAAAAACATTCAGTACTTC	CASSTAGVAKNIQYF
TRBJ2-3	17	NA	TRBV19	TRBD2	TGTGCCAGTAGTCGGTCACTAGCGGGAGCGGTCACAGATACGCAGTATTTT	CASSRSLAGAVTDTQYF
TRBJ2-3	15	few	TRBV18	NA	TGTGCCAGCTCACCGACGGGGGACCTCACAGATACGCAGTATTTT	CASSPTGDLTDTQYF
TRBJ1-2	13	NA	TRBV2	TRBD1	TGTGCCAGCAGTCGGGACAGGGAAGATGGCTACACCTTC	CASSRDREDGYTF
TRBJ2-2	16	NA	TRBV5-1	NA	TGCGCCAGCAGCTTGTGGTCCAGGGGAGATACCGGGGAGCTGTTTTTT	CASSLWSRGDTGELFF
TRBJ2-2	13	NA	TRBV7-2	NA	TGTGCCAGCAGCTTGAGCAGCGCCGGGGAGCTGTTTTTT	CASSLSSAGELFF
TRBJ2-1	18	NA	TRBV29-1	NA	TGCAGCGGACAAGGGGGGTCTAGCGGACAAAAGACGTACAATGAGCAGTTCTTC	CSGQGGSSGQKTYNEQFF
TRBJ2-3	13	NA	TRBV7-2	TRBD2	TGTGCCAGCAGCTTAGAGCGGGAGTATACGCAGTATTTT	CASSLEREYTQYF
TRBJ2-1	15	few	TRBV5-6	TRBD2	TGTGCCAGCAGCTTAACGGGAGGGCCTTACAATGAGCAGTTCTTC	CASSLTGGPYNEQFF
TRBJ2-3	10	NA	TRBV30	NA	TGTGCCTCAGGATCAGATACGCAGTATTTT	CASGSDTQYF
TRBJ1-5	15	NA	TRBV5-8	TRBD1	TGTGCCAGCTCGACCGGGACAGAACTCAATCAGCCCCAGCATTTT	CASSTGTELNQPQHF
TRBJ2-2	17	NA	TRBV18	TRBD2	TGTGCCAGCTCACCACCGGGACTAGCGGGAGTAACCGGGGAGCTGTTTTTT	CASSPPGLAGVTGELFF
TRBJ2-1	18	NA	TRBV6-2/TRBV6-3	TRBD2	TGTGCCAGCAGCGGGACTAGCGGGAGTGATCTTCCCTACAATGAGCAGTTCTTC	CASSGTSGSDLPYNEQFF
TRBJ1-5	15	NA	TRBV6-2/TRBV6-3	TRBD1	TGTGCCAGCAGTTACATATACAGGGGGAATCAGCCCCAGCATTTT	CASSYIYRGNQPQHF
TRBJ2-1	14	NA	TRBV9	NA	TGTGCCACCTCAACCGGGACTTCGTACAATGAGCAGTTCTTC	CATSTGTSYNEQFF
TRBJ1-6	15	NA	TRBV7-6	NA	TGTGCCAGCAGCTCCGAGGGAGGGGTTAGCTCACCCCTCCACTTT	CASSSEGGVSSPLHF
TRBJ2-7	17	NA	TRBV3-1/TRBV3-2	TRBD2	TGTGCCAGCAGCCCCCGGACTAGCGGGACCTACTCCTACGAGCAGTACTTC	CASSPRTSGTYSYEQYF
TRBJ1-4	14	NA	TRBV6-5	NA	TGTGCCAGCAGTTACAGGGGGGGGTATGAAAAACTGTTTTTT	CASSYRGGYEKLFF
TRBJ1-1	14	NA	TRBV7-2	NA	TGTGCCAGCAGAGCATTTACAGGGCGCACTGAAGCTTTCTTT	CASRAFTGRTEAFF
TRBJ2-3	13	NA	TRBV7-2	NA	TGTGCCAGCAGCTTAGCGTTCCCCGGGGCGCAGTATTTT	CASSLAFPGAQYF
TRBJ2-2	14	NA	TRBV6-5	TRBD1	TGTGCCAGCAGGGGACAGGGAAATACCGGGGAGCTGTTTTTT	CASRGQGNTGELFF
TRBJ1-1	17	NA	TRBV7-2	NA	TGTGCCAGCAGCTTTAGGGCCAGGGGAGGGGCGGACACTGAAGCTTTCTTT	CASSFRARGGADTEAFF
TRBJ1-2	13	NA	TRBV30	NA	TGTGCCTGGAGTCCTCAGGGGCCCTATGGCTACACCTTC	CAWSPQGPYGYTF
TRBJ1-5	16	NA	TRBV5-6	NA	TGTGCCAGCAGCTTTTTTCAGGTCGGTGGCAATCAGCCCCAGCATTTT	CASSFFQVGGNQPQHF
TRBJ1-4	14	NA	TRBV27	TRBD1	TGTGCCAGCAGTTACGGACAGGGGGATGAAAAACTGTTTTTT	CASSYGQGDEKLFF
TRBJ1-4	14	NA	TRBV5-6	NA	TGTGCCAGCAGCTCCTTATCGGTGGATGAAAAACTGTTTTTT	CASSSLSVDEKLFF
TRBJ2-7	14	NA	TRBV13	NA	TGTGCCAGCAGCTCGGTTGGACACAACTACGAGCAGTACTTC	CASSSVGHNYEQYF
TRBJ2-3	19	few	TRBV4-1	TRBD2	TGCGCCAGCAGCCAAGATCCTAGCGGGAGTAGGGGCCGCACAGATACGCAGTATTTT	CASSQDPSGSRGRTDTQYF
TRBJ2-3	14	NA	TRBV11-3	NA	TGTGCCAGCAGCTTAGCCAGGAACACAGATACGCAGTATTTT	CASSLARNTDTQYF
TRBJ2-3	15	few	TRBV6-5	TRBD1	TGTGCCAGCAGTTACCGGGGACAGGGGACGAATACGCAGTATTTT	CASSYRGQGTNTQYF
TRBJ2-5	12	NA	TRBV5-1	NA	TGCGCCAGCAGCTTTCGGGGAGAGACCCAGTACTTC	CASSFRGETQYF
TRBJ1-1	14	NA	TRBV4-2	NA	TGTGCCAGCAGCCGAGAACAGGAGAACACTGAAGCTTTCTTT	CASSREQENTEAFF
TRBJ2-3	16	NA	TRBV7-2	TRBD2	TGTGCCAGCAGCTTAGCGTCTAGCGGGAGAACAGATACGCAGTATTTT	CASSLASSGRTDTQYF
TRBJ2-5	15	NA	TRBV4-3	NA	TGCGCCAGCAGCCATCTTACTAGCCCTAGAGAGACCCAGTACTTC	CASSHLTSPRETQYF
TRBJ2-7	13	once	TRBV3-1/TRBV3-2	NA	TGTGCCAGCAGTTTCAGGGGATTCGGCGAGCAGTACTTC	CASSFRGFGEQYF
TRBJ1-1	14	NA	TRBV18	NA	TGTGCCAGCCGAGCGGGGGCAGGGAACACTGAAGCTTTCTTT	CASRAGAGNTEAFF
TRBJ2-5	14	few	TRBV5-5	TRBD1	TGTGCCAGCAGCCGGGACAGGGGGCGGGAGACCCAGTACTTC	CASSRDRGRETQYF
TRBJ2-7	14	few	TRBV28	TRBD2	TGTGCCAGCAGCTGGACTAGCGGGGTCTACGAGCAGTACTTC	CASSWTSGVYEQYF
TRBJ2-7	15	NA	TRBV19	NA	TGTGCCAGTAGAACCTACTATCTTGGCTCCTACGAGCAGTACTTC	CASRTYYLGSYEQYF
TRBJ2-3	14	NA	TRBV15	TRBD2	TGTGCCACCAGCCTAAGCGGGAGTACAGATACGCAGTATTTT	CATSLSGSTDTQYF